These 29 T cell receptor beta chains were sequenced from one sample in a study of control samples from healthy donors and cancer patients. Some clones are missing from TCRdb's copy, which holds only in-frame ones; the method was immunoSEQ multiplex PCR. Of some 120,000 clones listed, around 92% are singletons. Sequencing was done on a sample of PBMCs. Every receptor here comes from a man older than 75 with head and neck cancer.

This chain connects TRBV29-1 to TRBJ1-4; possibly TRBD1 for D (5 bases). V lost 5 bases to trimming and J lost 0 bases, with 10 bases between them. The CDR3 is 14 amino acids. Germline loops: CDR1 SQVTM, CDR2 ANQGSEA. DNA of the CDR3: TGCAGCGTTCGGAGAGGGGCAACTAATGAAAAACTGTTTTTT. This encodes CSVRRGATNEKLFF. The entire variable domain, with the rest obtained from reference TRBV29-1 and TRBJ1-4, is as follows: SAVISQKPSRDICQRGTSLTIQCQVDSQVTMMFWYRQQPGQSLTLIATANQGSEATYESGFVIDKFPISRPNLTFSTLTVSNMSPEDSSIYLCSVRRGATNEKLFFGSGTQLSVL.

This chain joins TRBV27 and TRBJ1-2; maybe TRBD1 (5 bases). The germline V and J ends were trimmed by 6 bases and 0 bases, with 8 bases remaining between them. The germline CDR1 and CDR2 sequences are MNHEY and SMNVEV (reference sequence). CDR3 length equals 13 residues. Here the CDR3 DNA reads TGTGCCAGCAGGACAGAACCTAACTATGGCTACACCTTC. Translation: CASRTEPNYGYTF.

V and J are TRBV12-3 or TRBV12-4 and TRBJ1-1; TRBD1 aligns across 10 bases. This CDR3 is 13 amino acids long. V trimming: 5 bases; J trimming: 11 bases; junction bases outside the gene matches: 8. CDR3 in DNA: TGTGCCAGCAGTGTGGGACAGGGGATTCGGGCTTTCTTT. It yields the protein CASSVGQGIRAFF.

The chain links TRBV27 to TRBJ1-5; 7 bases are a match to TRBD1. The CDR3 is made up of 15 amino acids. After removal of 4 bases from V and 9 bases from J, the junction contained 12 bases not matched to a gene. Germline loops: CDR1 MNHEY, CDR2 SMNVEV (reference sequence). CDR3 coding DNA: TGTGCCAGCAGTTGGGATCGGACAGGCGGCGGGCCCCAGCATTTT. This translates into CASSWDRTGGGPQHF.

The genes are TRBV30 and TRBJ2-3; TRBD2 might be the D (5 bases). The germline V gene has CDR1 GTSNPN and CDR2 SVGIG (reference sequence). This CDR3 region has 14 residues. Trimming removed 3 bases from V and 0 bases from J, with 10 bases in between. The CDR3 spells CAWRSGPSTDTQYF. CDR3 DNA sequence: TGTGCCTGGAGGAGCGGCCCCAGCACAGATACGCAGTATTTT.

V gene TRBV2 combines with J gene TRBJ2-2; 8 nucleotides match TRBD1. With V trimmed by 6 bases and J by 0 bases, 0 bases remained unmatched. In germline, CDR1 is SNHLY, CDR2 FYNNEI. The CDR3 covers 14 residues. The CDR3 loop is CASRDRANTGELFF. The CDR3 DNA reads as TGTGCCAGCAGGGACAGGGCGAACACCGGGGAGCTGTTTTTT.

The genes are TRBV3-1 (or the pseudogene TRBV3-2) and TRBJ1-3; D remains ambiguous. The V and J ends lost 3 bases and 4 bases respectively, with 10 bases between them. The germline V gene has CDR1 LGHDT and CDR2 YNNKEL (reference sequence). The CDR3 has 14 residues. The CDR3 bases are TGTGCCAGCAGCCACCCCCAGTGGGGAAACACCATATATTTT. Amino acid sequence: CASSHPQWGNTIYF.

V gene TRBV19 combines with J gene TRBJ2-2; 10 bases fit TRBD2. CDR3 length: 14 amino acids. The germline CDR1 and CDR2 sequences are LNHDA and SQIVND (reference sequence). J gave up 6 bases and V 8 bases, and 6 bases lay outside the gene matches. The CDR3 reads CASWGLARAGELFF. Here the CDR3 DNA reads TGTGCCAGTTGGGGACTAGCGAGGGCCGGGGAGCTGTTTTTT.

The chain couples TRBV6-1 to TRBJ1-1; D gene ambiguous. Trimming left V 3 bases short and J 7 bases short, with 21 bases between. Germline V gives CDR1 MNHNS, CDR2 SASEGT. The CDR3 is 16 residues long. In DNA form, the CDR3 reads TGTGCCAGCAGTGAGAACCCAGATCCTGGAGGTGATGAAGCTTTCTTT. Translating gives CASSENPDPGGDEAFF.

The V gene is TRBV7-2, the J gene TRBJ1-1, with D possibly matching TRBD1 (6 bases). Germline V CDR1 and CDR2: SGHTA, FQGNSA. The CDR3 is made up of 13 amino acids. V lost 6 bases and J lost 0, with 8 bases in between. The CDR3 nucleotides are TGTGCCAGCAGTACAGGGTTGAACACTGAAGCTTTCTTT. Protein: CASSTGLNTEAFF.

The CDR3 protein is CASSQDTLADTQYF. The CDR3 bases are TGTGCCAGCAGCCAAGATACCCTGGCAGATACGCAGTATTTT. This chain joins TRBV3-1 (or the pseudogene TRBV3-2) and TRBJ2-3; D gene ambiguous. The V gene's germline CDR1 is LGHDT and CDR2 YNNKEL (reference sequence). V lost 0 bases and J 4 bases, leaving 8 bases between the germline ends. The CDR3 is made up of 14 amino acids.

The rearrangement uses TRBV27 and TRBJ2-5, with 8 nucleotides matching TRBD2. V lost 7 bases and J lost 1; bases outside the gene matches: 11. Germline CDR1 MNHEY, CDR2 SMNVEV (reference sequence). This CDR3 is built from 16 residues. Here the CDR3 reads CASTMRGAGPQETQYF. The CDR3 coding sequence is TGTGCCAGCACCATGCGGGGGGCCGGACCCCAAGAGACCCAGTACTTC.

This sequence joins TRBV29-1 and TRBJ1-5; 7 positions agree with TRBD1. CDR3 length equals 14 residues. In germline, CDR1 is SQVTM, CDR2 ANQGSEA. The V segment lost 6 bases and the J segment 3 bases; nucleotides outside the gene matches: 8. The CDR3 DNA follows: TGCAGCGTGATTACAGGGGACCTCAATCAGCCCCAGCATTTT. Its translation is CSVITGDLNQPQHF.

The chain couples TRBV2 to TRBJ2-7; 12 bases map to TRBD2. The CDR3 contains 16 residues. Germline-derived CDR1 and CDR2 are SNHLY and FYNNEI. Germline trimming cut 5 bases from V and 1 base from J; bases unmatched to any gene: 6. The CDR3 DNA is TGTGCCAGCAGTCGATGGACTAGCGGGATGTCCTACGAGCAGTACTTC. Translation: CASSRWTSGMSYEQYF.

The genes are TRBV11-1 and TRBJ2-1; D may be TRBD1 or TRBD2 (5 bases each). CDR1 is SGHAT and CDR2 is FQDESV in the germline V gene (reference sequence). This CDR3 is built from 14 residues. V shed 3 bases and J shed 4 bases, with 10 bases lying between them. Here the CDR3 reads CASSLGVGYNEQFF. The CDR3 nucleotides are TGTGCCAGCAGCTTGGGGGTAGGGTACAATGAGCAGTTCTTC.

V gene TRBV7-2 combines with J gene TRBJ1-6, with a possible D match to TRBD1 (6 bases). This CDR3 region has 18 residues. Germline CDR1 and CDR2: SGHTA and FQGNSA. With 6 bases removed from V and 9 bases from J, the gap between germline ends came to 27 bases. CDR3 coding DNA: TGTGCCAGCAGTCCCGACAGGCCCCTAACCTTAGGGGGTTCACCCCTCCACTTT. It yields the protein CASSPDRPLTLGGSPLHF. The variable domain in full, completed from reference TRBV7-2 and TRBJ1-6, reads GAGVSQSPSNKVTEKGKDVELRCDPISGHTALYWYRQSLGQGLEFLIYFQGNSAPDKSGLPSDRFSAERTGGSVSTLTIQRTQQEDSAVYLCASSPDRPLTLGGSPLHFGNGTRLTVT.

V usage is TRBV9 and J usage is TRBJ2-1; D is unresolved. The CDR3 runs to 13 residues. Germline-derived CDR1 and CDR2 are SGDLS and YYNGEE. V lost 2 bases to trimming and J lost 8 bases, with 11 bases between them. CDR3 nucleotide sequence: TGTGCCAGCAGCGTGCGCGGCGTGGATGAGCAGTTCTTC. Residues: CASSVRGVDEQFF.

CDR3 DNA sequence: TGTGCCAGCAGTTTCACGGGTCTCTCCTACGAGCAGTACTTC. Translation gives CASSFTGLSYEQYF. This rearrangement joins TRBV28 to TRBJ2-7; D gene uncertain. Per the germline V gene, CDR1 is MDHEN and CDR2 is SYDVKM. Trimming took off 3 bases at V and 0 bases at J, with 9 bases between the two ends. This CDR3 region has 14 residues.

The V gene is TRBV30, the J gene TRBJ2-3; TRBD2 matches at 8 bases. This CDR3 is 15 amino acids long. J lost 3 bases, V lost 0 bases, and 5 bases had no gene match. Germline V gene sequence: CDR1 GTSNPN, CDR2 SVGIG (reference sequence). The CDR3 bases are TGTGCCTGGAGTGTACGAGCGGGGGCTACAGATACGCAGTATTTT. It codes for CAWSVRAGATDTQYF.

The chain is built from TRBV27 and TRBJ1-2, with 11 bases fitting TRBD1. Germline CDR1 reads MNHEY; CDR2 reads SMNVEV (reference sequence). The CDR3 extends over 17 amino acids. Trimming took 5 bases from V and 4 from J; bases not matched to a gene: 12. The CDR3 region is CASSVSGTGGSAYGYTF. CDR3 bases: TGTGCCAGCAGTGTCTCCGGGACAGGGGGGAGTGCCTATGGCTACACCTTC.

The chain links TRBV30 to TRBJ1-5; D gene uncertain. From germline, CDR1 is GTSNPN and CDR2 SVGIG (reference sequence). Trimming removed 3 bases at V and 0 bases at J, with 9 bases between. CDR3 length equals 14 residues. CDR3 sequence: CAWSAVSSNQPQHF. The CDR3 DNA is TGTGCCTGGAGCGCCGTTTCTAGCAATCAGCCCCAGCATTTT.

The chain recombines TRBV19 with TRBJ1-4; 8 nucleotides match TRBD1. In germline, CDR1 is LNHDA, CDR2 SQIVND (reference sequence). V trimming: 6 bases; J trimming: 7 bases; junction bases outside the gene matches: 16. This CDR3 is built from 17 residues. The CDR3 here is CASSGWFKADRGEKLFF. Written as DNA, the CDR3 is TGTGCCAGTAGCGGATGGTTTAAGGCCGACAGGGGTGAAAAACTGTTTTTT.

This clone was observed a single time. The CDR3 spells CASSEGPTDTQYF. CDR3 bases: TGTGCCAGCAGTGAAGGACCTACAGATACGCAGTATTTT. J is TRBJ2-3 and V is TRBV2; D not resolved. The V end lost 1 base, the J end lost 3 bases, and 5 bases lay between the germline ends. Per the germline V gene, CDR1 is SNHLY and CDR2 is FYNNEI. The CDR3 runs 13 residues. The whole variable domain, remainder taken from reference TRBV2 and TRBJ2-3, is EPEVTQTPSHQVTQMGQEVILRCVPISNHLYFYWYRQILGQKVEFLVSFYNNEISEKSEIFDDQFSVERPDGSNFTLKIRSTKLEDSAMYFCASSEGPTDTQYFGPGTRLTVL.

The chain couples TRBV19 to TRBJ1-1, with a possible D match to TRBD1 (5 bases). The V end was cut by 6 bases, the J end by 0 bases, with 14 bases between. Germline CDR1 LNHDA, CDR2 SQIVND (reference sequence). The CDR3 runs 15 residues. CDR3 nucleotides: TGTGCCAGTAGACCACGACAGTTCATGAACACTGAAGCTTTCTTT. Protein sequence: CASRPRQFMNTEAFF.

The J gene is TRBJ1-6, the V gene TRBV19; D unresolved. Trimming shortened V by 5 bases and J by 8 bases, and 16 bases separated the two germline ends. Germline V lookup: CDR1 LNHDA, CDR2 SQIVND (reference sequence). This CDR3 has 15 residues. The CDR3 is CASSWEGHWDSPLHF. As DNA, the CDR3 is TGTGCCAGTAGTTGGGAGGGCCACTGGGATTCACCCCTCCACTTT.

The chain uses TRBV14 and TRBJ2-2; 8 bases fit TRBD1. V gave up 2 bases and J gave up 4 bases; unmatched junction bases: 3. In germline, CDR1 is SGHDN, CDR2 FVKESK. The CDR3 totals 15 residues. As DNA, the CDR3 is TGTGCCAGCAGCCAACCCCAGGGGGCCACCGGGGAGCTGTTTTTT. This translates into CASSQPQGATGELFF.

This CDR3 is CASSLAMTSGSIEQFF. The CDR3 nucleotides are TGCGCCAGCAGCTTGGCCATGACTAGCGGGAGTATTGAGCAGTTCTTC. The chain uses TRBV5-1 and TRBJ2-1, with 12 nucleotides matching TRBD2. From germline, CDR1 is SGHRS and CDR2 YFSETQ. The CDR3 totals 16 residues. V dropped 0 bases and J dropped 9; count of bases not matched to a gene: 7.

The CDR3 loop reads CASSLAGGGRNSYEQYF. The CDR3 DNA is TGTGCCAGCAGCTTGGCCGGGGGCGGGAGGAACTCCTACGAGCAGTACTTC. V usage is TRBV5-4 and J usage is TRBJ2-7; 8 bases are shared with TRBD2. The V gene's germline CDR1 is SGHNT and CDR2 YYREEE (reference sequence). The CDR3 contains 17 residues. Trimming took 0 bases from V and 0 from J; bases not matched to a gene: 8.

This clone was picked up one time. The J gene is TRBJ1-5, the V gene TRBV30, with D hard to call. The CDR3 length is 16 residues. The germline V gene has CDR1 GTSNPN and CDR2 SVGIG (reference sequence). The V and J ends lost 2 bases and 3 bases respectively, with 17 bases between them. The chain's CDR3 is CAWSPKMPPFNQPQHF. DNA of the CDR3: TGTGCCTGGAGTCCGAAGATGCCGCCCTTCAATCAGCCCCAGCATTTT.